The clone carrying this TCR beta chain was observed once. The sample is drawn from a study of blood T cell repertoires in COVID-19. Some clones are missing from TCRdb's copy, which holds only in-frame ones; the method was immunoSEQ multiplex PCR. There are some 150,000 clones in the sample; 89% occur only once, and about 1.5% lies in the top ten. This CDR3 contains 14 residues. Trimming at V came to 2 bases and at J to 1 base, leaving 1 base not matched to a gene. The germline gives CDR1 SQVTM, CDR2 ANQGSEA. The sample taken for sequencing was peripheral blood. This chain joins TRBV29-1 and TRBJ2-2; 7 bases are shared with TRBD1. The TCR originated in a human donor in a cohort sampled during active COVID-19. CDR3 in amino acids: CSVENRGNTGELFF. The CDR3 coding sequence is TGCAGCGTTGAAAACAGGGGGAACACCGGGGAGCTGTTTTTT.